Shown below are 14 T cell receptor beta chains from a single sample sequenced in a study of blood T cell repertoires in COVID-19. Using immunoSEQ multiplex PCR, the repertoire was profiled, and TCRdb retains in-frame clones only, with some absent. The sample shows fewer than 140,000 clones, about two thirds of them seen only once. The sequenced sample consisted of peripheral blood. Every receptor here comes from a human donor with acute or convalescent COVID-19. The donor label of this sample is uncertain.

This clone was observed once. The rearrangement uses TRBV5-1 and TRBJ2-2; 13 bases are shared with TRBD2. The V gene's germline CDR1 is SGHRS and CDR2 YFSETQ. This CDR3 is built from 19 residues. J lost 1 base, V lost 4 bases, and 10 bases had no gene match. CDR3 amino acids: CASSPRLAGGILNTGELFF. The CDR3 nucleotides are TGCGCCAGCAGCCCTAGACTAGCGGGGGGAATCCTGAACACCGGGGAGCTGTTTTTT.

This clone showed up just a few times. The rearrangement links TRBV6-5 to TRBJ1-1, with a tentative D call TRBD1 (5 bases). The CDR3 spans 15 residues. Germline CDR1 MNHEY, CDR2 SVGAGI. Trimming removed 7 bases from V and 1 base from J, with 16 bases in between. CDR3 sequence: CASTLYRIGNTEAFF. CDR3 nucleotide sequence: TGTGCCAGCACCTTGTACAGGATCGGGAACACTGAAGCTTTCTTT.

The genes are TRBV6-5 and TRBJ1-6; 8 nucleotides agree with TRBD1. Germline V gene lookup returns CDR1 MNHEY and CDR2 SVGAGI. V shed 6 bases and J 8 bases; nucleotides not matched to a gene: 0. The CDR3 length is 12 residues. The CDR3 region is CASRDRDSPLHF. The DNA for the CDR3 is TGTGCCAGCAGGGACAGGGATTCACCCCTCCACTTT.

The chain has TRBV28 and TRBJ2-5; D possibly corresponds to TRBD2 (6 bases). Looked up from germline, CDR1 is MDHEN and CDR2 is SYDVKM. The CDR3 is 20 residues long. Trimming left V 3 bases short and J 6 bases short, with 32 bases between. The CDR3 spells CASSFSSSFLGGQARKTQYF. DNA of the CDR3: TGTGCCAGCAGTTTTTCTTCCAGCTTCTTAGGAGGGCAGGCAAGAAAGACCCAGTACTTC.

The rearrangement links TRBV5-1 to TRBJ2-3; 12 bases align to TRBD2. The germline V gene encodes CDR1 SGHRS and CDR2 YFSETQ. The V segment lost 3 bases and the J segment 0 bases; nucleotides outside the gene matches: 14. There are 20 residues in the CDR3. CDR3 protein: CASSSGPLAGGYSSTDTQYF. In DNA form, the CDR3 reads TGCGCCAGCAGCTCCGGCCCCCTAGCGGGGGGGTATTCTAGCACAGATACGCAGTATTTT.

This clone was found once. This chain links TRBV28 with TRBJ1-1; possible D gene TRBD1, 5 bases. Germline V gene lookup returns CDR1 MDHEN and CDR2 SYDVKM. With 4 bases removed from V and 3 bases from J, the gap between germline ends came to 6 bases. The CDR3 extends over 12 amino acids. The CDR3 loop is CASSSGDTEAFF. Here the CDR3 DNA reads TGTGCCAGCAGTTCGGGGGACACTGAAGCTTTCTTT. The whole variable domain, filled in from reference TRBV28 and TRBJ1-1, reads DVKVTQSSRYLVKRTGEKVFLECVQDMDHENMFWYRQDPGLGLRLIYFSYDVKMKEKGDIPEGYSVSREKKERFSLILESASTNQTSMYLCASSSGDTEAFFGQGTRLTVV.

At least ten counts were recorded for this clone. V and J are TRBV5-1 and TRBJ2-7; D gene ambiguous. The V end lost 2 bases, the J end lost 0 bases, and 12 bases lay between the germline ends. The CDR3 is 15 residues long. Germline loops: CDR1 SGHRS, CDR2 YFSETQ. CDR3 region: CASSLAGRPSYEQYF. DNA of the CDR3: TGCGCCAGCAGCTTAGCAGGCCGGCCCTCCTACGAGCAGTACTTC.

With respect to this clone: A much larger clonotype is one base distant, so this may be a read error. In DNA form, the CDR3 reads TGTGCCAGCAGCTTGATATTCAATCAGCCCCAGCATTTT. Amino acid sequence: CASSLIFNQPQHF. This chain connects TRBV5-5 to TRBJ1-5, with unresolved D. Germline CDR1 is SGHKS and CDR2 is YYEKEE (reference sequence). V lost 1 base and J lost 3, with 5 bases in between. This CDR3 comprises 13 residues.

The V gene is TRBV2, the J gene TRBJ2-7; 9 bases map to TRBD2. V shed 0 bases and J 12 bases; nucleotides not matched to a gene: 9. The V gene's germline CDR1 is SNHLY and CDR2 FYNNEI. This CDR3 has 14 amino acids. The CDR3 DNA follows: TGTGCCAGCAGTGAAGCTGACTTAGCGGGGGCCGTGTACGTC. Translated: CASSEADLAGAVYV.

Only a few counts were recorded for this clone. This chain connects TRBV6-1 to TRBJ2-7; TRBD2 matches at 7 bases. With 0 bases clipped from V and 0 bases from J, the junction kept 8 bases outside the gene matches. This CDR3 contains 17 residues. Germline loops: CDR1 MNHNS, CDR2 SASEGT. In nucleotides, the CDR3 is TGTGCCAGCAGTGAAGCGCGGGGGACGGGAAGCTCCTACGAGCAGTACGTC. Residues: CASSEARGTGSSYEQYV.

The rearrangement uses TRBV18 and TRBJ2-1; TRBD2 matches at 7 bases. Germline lookup yields CDR1 KGHSH and CDR2 LQKENI. The CDR3 is 15 amino acids. V trimming: 5 bases; J trimming: 1 base; junction bases outside the gene matches: 5. The CDR3 DNA follows: TGTGCCAGCTCAACGGGGGGATTGTCCTACAATGAGCAGTTCTTC. As protein: CASSTGGLSYNEQFF. The variable domain in full, with the rest retrieved from reference TRBV18 and TRBJ2-1, is NAGVMQNPRHLVRRRGQEARLRCSPMKGHSHVYWYRQLPEEGLKFMVYLQKENIIDESGMPKERFSAEFPKEGPSILRIQQVVRGDSAAYFCASSTGGLSYNEQFFGPGTRLTVL.

V and J are TRBV6-2 or TRBV6-3 and TRBJ2-4, with D possibly TRBD2 on 7 matching bases. Germline V gene lookup returns CDR1 MNHEY and CDR2 SVGEGT. The CDR3 runs to 15 residues. Trimming cost V 7 bases and J 15 bases, with 28 bases left between them. CDR3 region: CASTPGGRRVLGGYF. As DNA, the CDR3 is TGTGCCAGCACCCCCGGGGGGAGACGGGTCCTAGGGGGGTACTTC.

The chain employs TRBV6-2 or TRBV6-3 and TRBJ2-7, with no clear D. The CDR3 covers 12 residues. Germline V gives CDR1 MNHEY, CDR2 SVGEGT. The ends were cut back, 4 bases at V and 10 bases at J, with 14 bases in the middle. CDR3 sequence: CASSSPYSVQYV. As DNA, the CDR3 is TGTGCCAGCAGTTCACCCTACAGTGTACAGTACGTC.

V gene TRBV28 combines with J gene TRBJ2-5, with D perhaps TRBD1 (5 bases). The germline V gene has CDR1 MDHEN and CDR2 SYDVKM. CDR3 length: 13 residues. The V gene lost 7 bases and the J gene lost 4 bases, with 13 bases spanning the gap. The CDR3 region is CASTRGRAETQYF. For the CDR3, the DNA is TGTGCCAGCACCCGAGGCAGGGCAGAGACCCAGTACTTC.